The 31 T cell receptor beta chains reported below all come from one sample, sequenced in a study of T cells in Graves' hyperthyroidism and ophthalmopathy. Using RNA transcripts as the source, TCR beta CDR3 regions were amplified. The TCR CDR3 first-round RT-PCR relied on the HTBI primer set. Via MiXCR, TCRdb re-called the multiplex PCR reads, giving one row per CDR3 protein. The sample consists of hundreds of thousands of distinct CDR3 sequences, roughly 15% of them appearing once. The material sequenced was blood. Every receptor here comes from a woman between 18 and 30 years old with Graves' ophthalmopathy.

This clonotype has just a few counts. The chain joins TRBV7-9 to TRBJ2-1, with 7 positions matching TRBD2. V lost 2 bases, J lost 12 bases, and 4 bases stayed unmatched. Germline lookup yields CDR1 SEHNR and CDR2 FQNEAQ (reference sequence). This CDR3 is built from 12 residues. The CDR3 spells CASSLITGGQFF. DNA for the CDR3: TGTGCCAGCAGCTTAATCACGGGAGGGCAGTTCTTC.

The table lists this clonotype with many counts. The DNA for the CDR3 is TGTGCCAGCAGCTTCGGCCGGGACAGCAATCAGCCCCAGCATTTT. It codes for CASSFGRDSNQPQHF. The gene calls are TRBV13 and TRBJ1-5; the D gene is possibly TRBD1 (5 bases). The CDR3 totals 15 residues. Between the trimmed V and J ends, which lost 3 bases and 1 base, there was a span of 10 bases. CDR1 is PRHDT and CDR2 is FYEKMQ in the germline V gene (reference sequence).

This clonotype was seen more than once but under ten times. The chain combines TRBV5-1 with TRBJ2-2; a possible D gene is TRBD1 (6 bases). CDR1 is SGHRS and CDR2 is YFSETQ in the germline V gene. The CDR3 covers 17 residues. Trimming took 4 bases from V and 5 from J, leaving 21 bases between them. The CDR3 spells CASSLRDTRLRTGELFF. CDR3 nucleotide sequence: TGCGCCAGCAGCCTACGGGACACCCGACTTCGGACCGGGGAGCTGTTTTTT.

In its sample, this clonotype was seen many times. The rearrangement links TRBV3-1 to TRBJ2-3, with 8 positions matching TRBD1. This CDR3 has 16 amino acids. Germline CDR1 is LGHDT and CDR2 is YNNKEL (reference sequence). V trimming: 4 bases; J trimming: 0 bases; junction bases outside the gene matches: 6. The CDR3 region has the DNA TGTGCCAGCAGCCTCCACAGGGGGGAAAGCACAGATACGCAGTATTTT. Translating gives CASSLHRGESTDTQYF.

In nucleotides, the CDR3 is TGTGCCAGCAGCCAACCCCACCCGGGACGACAAGACAATGAGCAGTTCTTC. Its translation is CASSQPHPGRQDNEQFF. The chain employs TRBV4-2 and TRBJ2-1, with D possibly being TRBD1 or TRBD2 (5 bases each). CDR3 length: 17 residues. Trimming removed 2 bases at V and 5 bases at J, with 19 bases between. Germline V gene data show CDR1 as LGHNA and CDR2 as YNFKEQ.

This clonotype has just one count. A much larger clonotype is one base distant, so this may be a read error. The chain uses TRBV27 and TRBJ1-1; D possibly corresponds to TRBD1 (5 bases). The CDR3 sequence is 13 residues long. Germline loops: CDR1 MNHEY, CDR2 SMNVEV (reference sequence). The CDR3 loop is CASSPRGVTEAVF. As DNA, the CDR3 is TGTGCCAGCAGTCCTCGGGGGGTAACTGAAGCTGTCTTT.

This clonotype was seen repeatedly, ten times or more. V usage is TRBV15 and J usage is TRBJ1-1; D gene ambiguous. The CDR3 has 14 amino acids. Trimming stripped 5 bases from V and 6 bases from J, with 16 bases between. The germline gives CDR1 LNHNV, CDR2 YYDKDF (reference sequence). The CDR3 loop reads CATSYTTPGAEAFF. The CDR3 DNA follows: TGTGCCACCAGCTATACCACCCCGGGCGCTGAAGCTTTCTTT.

This clonotype has at least ten counts. The rearrangement uses TRBV27 and TRBJ2-7; tentatively, D is TRBD2 (5 bases). Trimming took off 5 bases at V and 5 bases at J, with 10 bases between the two ends. The germline V gene has CDR1 MNHEY and CDR2 SMNVEV (reference sequence). This CDR3 region has 12 residues. The CDR3 loop reads CASSLPGNEQYF. In DNA form, the CDR3 reads TGTGCCAGCAGTCTGCCCGGGAACGAGCAGTACTTC.

The chain joins TRBV10-3 to TRBJ2-7, with D uncertain. This CDR3 comprises 16 residues. Deletions cut 0 bases from V and 1 base from J, with 13 bases between. Germline lookup yields CDR1 ENHRY and CDR2 SYGVKD. CDR3 sequence: CAISESIRSPSYEQYF. The CDR3, as DNA: TGTGCCATCAGTGAGTCTATCCGGTCACCGTCCTACGAGCAGTACTTC.

This clonotype was seen more than once but under ten times. V gene TRBV7-6 combines with J gene TRBJ1-1; the match to TRBD1 covers 7 bases. With V trimmed by 5 bases and J by 3 bases, 9 bases remained unmatched. CDR1 is SGHVS and CDR2 is FNYEAQ in the germline V gene. The CDR3 has 15 amino acids. The CDR3 reads CASSIQQGMDTEAFF. CDR3 nucleotides: TGTGCCAGCAGCATCCAACAGGGGATGGACACTGAAGCTTTCTTT.

This clonotype was seen ten or more times. The V call is TRBV18, the J call TRBJ2-7; 8 bases line up with TRBD2. The CDR3 has 16 residues. Germline V gene data show CDR1 as KGHSH and CDR2 as LQKENI. With 2 bases clipped from V and 9 bases from J, the junction kept 15 bases outside the gene matches. CDR3 nucleotide sequence: TGTGCCAGCTCACCAGGAACTAGCGGACCTACGTTAGGGCAGTACTTC. The encoded protein is CASSPGTSGPTLGQYF.

This clonotype was seen at least ten times. This chain joins TRBV10-3 and TRBJ2-1; 10 bases agree with TRBD2. CDR3 size: 15 residues. After removal of 10 bases from V and 1 base from J, the junction contained 7 bases not matched to a gene. Germline V lookup: CDR1 ENHRY, CDR2 SYGVKD. Written as DNA, the CDR3 is TGTGCCACTTGTCTAGCGGGAGCTTCCTACAATGAGCAGTTCTTC. Translation gives CATCLAGASYNEQFF.

At least ten counts were recorded for this clonotype. This sequence joins TRBV20-1 and TRBJ2-7; D assignment may be TRBD1 or TRBD2 (6 bases each). Germline V gives CDR1 DFQATT, CDR2 SNEGSKA (reference sequence). The CDR3 extends over 13 amino acids. Trimming left V 2 bases short and J 4 bases short, with 12 bases between. The chain's CDR3 is CSARMGGRYEQYF. The CDR3 bases are TGCAGTGCTAGAATGGGGGGCAGGTACGAGCAGTACTTC.

At least ten counts were recorded for this clonotype. This chain connects TRBV7-2 to TRBJ1-3; D not certain. V was clipped by 5 bases and J by 0 bases, with 11 bases between them. CDR1 SGHTA and CDR2 FQGNSA come from the germline V gene. The CDR3 sequence is 15 residues long. The CDR3 reads CASSDDANSGNTIYF. The CDR3 region has the DNA TGTGCCAGCAGCGACGACGCCAACTCTGGAAACACCATATATTTT.

This clonotype was seen many times. The rearrangement joins TRBV20-1 to TRBJ2-7, with TRBD1 matching over 9 bases. CDR1 is DFQATT, CDR2 SNEGSKA, per germline (reference sequence). V trimming: 0 bases; J trimming: 3 bases; junction bases outside the gene matches: 6. This CDR3 is 15 amino acids long. CDR3: CSARDRQGVDYEQYF. CDR3 in DNA: TGCAGTGCTAGAGATAGACAGGGGGTGGACTACGAGCAGTACTTC.

A few counts support this clonotype. CDR3 nucleotide sequence: TGTGCCAGACCACTCTCCCGGGACAGGGAACGTGTCGGGAATTCACCCCTCCACTTT. This sequence encodes CARPLSRDRERVGNSPLHF. The chain carries TRBV19 and TRBJ1-6, with 9 bases fitting TRBD1. The CDR3 runs to 19 residues. The J segment lost 7 bases and the V segment lost 9 bases, leaving 22 bases of the junction unmatched. Germline V CDR1 and CDR2: LNHDA, SQIVND (reference sequence).

In this sample, this clonotype turned up a few times. The rearrangement links TRBV19 to TRBJ1-5; 9 bases match TRBD1. J lost 6 bases, V lost 5 bases, and 5 bases had no gene match. The germline gives CDR1 LNHDA, CDR2 SQIVND (reference sequence). CDR3 length: 14 amino acids. The CDR3 sequence is CASSGTGGRQPQHF. The CDR3, as DNA: TGTGCCAGTAGTGGCACAGGGGGCCGTCAGCCCCAGCATTTT.

This clonotype was counted between two and nine times. This chain connects TRBV3-1 to TRBJ2-2; D possibly uses TRBD1 or TRBD2 (5 bases each). CDR1 is LGHDT, CDR2 YNNKEL, per germline (reference sequence). V gave up 5 bases and J gave up 2 bases, with 15 bases separating them. The CDR3 runs to 16 residues. The CDR3 here is CASSSPGPLNTGELFF. CDR3 nucleotide sequence: TGTGCCAGCAGCTCCCCGGGACCACTCAACACCGGGGAGCTGTTTTTT.

This clonotype was counted once. The chain links TRBV20-1 to TRBJ2-5, with 14 positions matching TRBD2. Trimming at V came to 6 bases and at J to 5 bases, leaving 11 bases not matched to a gene. This CDR3 spans 16 amino acids. Germline CDR1 reads DFQATT; CDR2 reads SNEGSKA (reference sequence). The CDR3 sequence: CSAVPGLAGERETQYF. For the CDR3, the DNA is TGCAGTGCAGTTCCGGGACTAGCGGGAGAAAGGGAGACCCAGTACTTC.

The CDR3 sequence: CASSYRAALSTDTQYF. The CDR3 DNA is TGTGCCAGCAGTTACAGAGCGGCCCTGAGCACAGATACGCAGTATTTT. This chain uses TRBV6-5 with TRBJ2-3, with D perhaps matching TRBD2 (5 bases). The V gene's germline CDR1 is MNHEY and CDR2 SVGAGI. V lost 2 bases to trimming and J lost 0 bases, with 12 bases between them. The CDR3 contains 16 residues.

This clonotype showed up many times. The chain carries TRBV7-6 and TRBJ1-2; TRBD1 matches at 11 bases. Germline CDR1 and CDR2: SGHVS and FNYEAQ. This CDR3 comprises 15 residues. V lost 4 bases, J lost 3 bases, and 4 bases stayed unmatched. The CDR3 region is CASSSDRGPYYGYTF. DNA of the CDR3: TGTGCCAGCAGCTCGGACAGGGGGCCATACTATGGCTACACCTTC.

This clonotype was seen many times. The CDR3 DNA reads TGTGCCAGCAGTATAACAGGGGGATTGAACACTGAAGCTTTCTTT. Protein sequence: CASSITGGLNTEAFF. The V gene is TRBV28, the J gene TRBJ1-1; 8 bases fit TRBD1. V trimming: 5 bases; J trimming: 0 bases; junction bases outside the gene matches: 5. The CDR3 covers 15 residues. Germline CDR1 reads MDHEN; CDR2 reads SYDVKM. Together with reference TRBV28 and TRBJ1-1, the CDR3 gives the full variable domain: DVKVTQSSRYLVKRTGEKVFLECVQDMDHENMFWYRQDPGLGLRLIYFSYDVKMKEKGDIPEGYSVSREKKERFSLILESASTNQTSMYLCASSITGGLNTEAFFGQGTRLTVV.

Many counts were recorded for this clonotype. The rearrangement uses TRBV28 and TRBJ2-7; TRBD1 matches at 9 bases. The CDR3 extends over 14 amino acids. CDR1 is MDHEN, CDR2 SYDVKM, per germline. With V trimmed by 7 bases and J by 4 bases, 8 bases remained unmatched. CDR3 sequence reads: CASTKGQGIYEQYF. CDR3 coding DNA: TGTGCCAGCACCAAAGGACAGGGGATATACGAGCAGTACTTC.

In this sample, this clonotype turned up a few times. This chain links TRBV19 with TRBJ1-6; a weak D match, TRBD1 (5 bases). The germline gives CDR1 LNHDA, CDR2 SQIVND (reference sequence). Trimming removed 4 bases at V and 8 bases at J, with 15 bases between. This CDR3 is 15 amino acids long. CDR3 in amino acids: CASSTRDGPHSPLHF. CDR3 coding DNA: TGTGCCAGTAGTACCCGGGACGGACCACATTCACCCCTCCACTTT.

This clonotype was observed many times. This sequence joins TRBV9 and TRBJ2-7; weak D call: TRBD1 (6 bases). V shed 4 bases and J shed 1 base, with 12 bases lying between them. Per the germline V gene, CDR1 is SGDLS and CDR2 is YYNGEE. The CDR3 extends over 14 amino acids. The CDR3 sequence: CASSLGTPSYEQYF. In DNA form, the CDR3 reads TGTGCCAGCAGCCTGGGGACACCGTCCTACGAGCAGTACTTC. The full variable domain, rest sourced from reference TRBV9 and TRBJ2-7, is DSGVTQTPKHLITATGQRVTLRCSPRSGDLSVYWYQQSLDQGLQFLIQYYNGEERAKGNILERFSAQQFPDLHSELNLSSLELGDSALYFCASSLGTPSYEQYFGPGTRLTVT.

This clonotype came up many times. J is TRBJ1-1 and V is TRBV12-3 or TRBV12-4; D unclear. Trimming removed 5 bases from V and 0 bases from J, with 4 bases in between. The CDR3 extends over 12 amino acids. CDR3 loop: CASSIVNTEAFF. The DNA of the CDR3 is TGTGCCAGCAGTATAGTGAACACTGAAGCTTTCTTT.

This clonotype was counted between two and nine times. The V call is TRBV5-8, the J call TRBJ2-7; 11 bases agree with TRBD2. The germline gives CDR1 SGHTS, CDR2 YDEGEE. V lost 4 bases and J lost 4; bases outside the gene matches: 7. The CDR3 is 15 amino acids. The CDR3 sequence: CASSPPGLAVYEQYF. CDR3 nucleotides: TGTGCCAGCAGCCCGCCGGGACTAGCGGTTTACGAGCAGTACTTC.

This clonotype was observed at least ten times. The chain is built from TRBV7-9 and TRBJ1-4; maybe TRBD1 (6 bases). In germline, CDR1 is SEHNR, CDR2 FQNEAQ (reference sequence). The V gene lost 4 bases and the J gene lost 0 bases, with 12 bases spanning the gap. CDR3 length: 16 residues. The CDR3 DNA is TGTGCCAGCAGCTCAGACAGGAGCCCAACTAATGAAAAACTGTTTTTT. This codes for CASSSDRSPTNEKLFF.

This clonotype has more than one count but fewer than ten. The rearrangement links TRBV6-5 to TRBJ2-7, with 9 nucleotides matching TRBD1. The CDR3 length is 14 residues. Looked up from germline, CDR1 is MNHEY and CDR2 is SVGAGI. With 2 bases clipped from V and 4 bases from J, the junction kept 3 bases outside the gene matches. CDR3 DNA: TGTGCCAGCAGTTACCGCGGACAGGGGTACGAGCAGTACTTC. It translates to CASSYRGQGYEQYF.

The V and J genes are TRBV20-1 and TRBJ2-2; TRBD2 aligns across 8 bases. The CDR3 covers 15 residues. V lost 5 bases and J lost 4; bases outside the gene matches: 9. Germline values: CDR1 DFQATT, CDR2 SNEGSKA (reference sequence). The CDR3 loop is CSARAGLVGTGELFF. For the CDR3, the DNA is TGCAGTGCTCGGGCGGGACTAGTAGGCACCGGGGAGCTGTTTTTT.

This CDR3 is CASSKPGTGYDEQYF. The CDR3 region has the DNA TGTGCCAGCAGCAAACCCGGGACAGGGTACGACGAGCAGTACTTC. The chain combines TRBV11-2 with TRBJ2-7, with 9 nucleotides matching TRBD1. This CDR3 spans 15 amino acids. In germline, CDR1 is SGHAT, CDR2 FQNNGV. The J segment lost 5 bases and the V segment lost 5 bases, leaving 10 bases of the junction unmatched.